This T cell receptor (beta chain) was retrieved from a study of somatic mutations in cytotoxic T cells in rheumatoid arthritis. Trimming took 2 bases from V and 1 from J, leaving 9 bases between them. The CDR3 extends over 13 amino acids. Germline assignment: CDR1 SQVTM and CDR2 ANQGSEA. Profiled with immunoSEQ multiplex PCR; TCRdb holds only in-frame clones, not every one. The data show some 7,000 clones, with roughly nine tenths seen just once and approximately 24% held by the top ten. Material: CD8+ T cells sorted from blood. The clonotype comes from a woman aged 70-85 years with rheumatoid arthritis. The V call is TRBV29-1, the J call TRBJ2-7; a possible D gene is TRBD1 (5 bases). The CDR3: CSVEYQGSYEQYF. For the CDR3, the DNA is TGCAGCGTTGAATACCAGGGATCCTACGAGCAGTACTTC.